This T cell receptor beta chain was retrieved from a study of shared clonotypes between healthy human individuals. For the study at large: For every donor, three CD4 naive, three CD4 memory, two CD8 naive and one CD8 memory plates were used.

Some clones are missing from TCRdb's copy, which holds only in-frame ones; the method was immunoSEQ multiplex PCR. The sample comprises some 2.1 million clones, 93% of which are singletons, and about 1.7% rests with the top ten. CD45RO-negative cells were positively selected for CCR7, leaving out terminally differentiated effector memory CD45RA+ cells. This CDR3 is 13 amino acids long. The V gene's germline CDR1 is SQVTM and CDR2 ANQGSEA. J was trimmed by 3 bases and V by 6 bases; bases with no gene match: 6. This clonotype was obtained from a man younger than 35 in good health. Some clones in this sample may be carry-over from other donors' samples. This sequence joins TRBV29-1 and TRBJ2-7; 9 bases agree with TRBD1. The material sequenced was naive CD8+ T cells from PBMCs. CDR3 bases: TGCAGCGTCCAAGACAGGGGGTACTACGAGCAGTACTTC. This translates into CSVQDRGYYEQYF.